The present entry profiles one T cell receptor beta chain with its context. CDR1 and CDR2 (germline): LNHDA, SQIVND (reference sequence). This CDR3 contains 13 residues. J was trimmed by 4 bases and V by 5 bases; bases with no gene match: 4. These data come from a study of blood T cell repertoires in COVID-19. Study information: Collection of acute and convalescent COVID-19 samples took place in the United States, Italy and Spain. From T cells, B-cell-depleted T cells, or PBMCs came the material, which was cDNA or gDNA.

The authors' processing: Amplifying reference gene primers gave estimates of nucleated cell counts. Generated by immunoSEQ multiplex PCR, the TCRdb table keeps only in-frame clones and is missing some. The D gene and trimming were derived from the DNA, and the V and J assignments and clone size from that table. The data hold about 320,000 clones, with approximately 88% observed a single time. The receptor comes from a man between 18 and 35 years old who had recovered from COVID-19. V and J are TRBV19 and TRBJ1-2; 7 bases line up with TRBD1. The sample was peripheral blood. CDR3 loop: CASSLRTGYGYTF. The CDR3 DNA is TGTGCCAGTAGTCTCCGGACAGGCTATGGCTACACCTTC.